The entry below describes one T cell receptor beta chain. No antigen is known for it. This record comes from a study of T cell clones after liver transplantation. The wider study: Without induction therapy, subjects received standard immunosuppression until 12-24 months post-transplant.

The CDR3 consists of 13 residues. Germline CDR1 is LNHDA and CDR2 is SQIVND (reference sequence). Trimming shortened V by 5 bases and J by 5 bases, and 12 bases separated the two germline ends. Study results and caveats: Circulating graft-donor-reactive CD4 TCRbeta sequences fell significantly post-transplant in 5 of 8 subjects.

Assay: immunoSEQ multiplex PCR; the TCRdb copy retains only in-frame clones and omits some. Here the sample spans nearly 55,000 clones, around 85% being singletons. The starting material was CD4+ T cells from blood, obtained before liver transplant. This sequence was found in a human donor who received a liver transplant. V is TRBV19 and J is TRBJ1-2; D not resolved. DNA for the CDR3: TGTGCCAGTAGTGGACCTCAGCCTTATGGCTACACCTTC. Its translation is CASSGPQPYGYTF.